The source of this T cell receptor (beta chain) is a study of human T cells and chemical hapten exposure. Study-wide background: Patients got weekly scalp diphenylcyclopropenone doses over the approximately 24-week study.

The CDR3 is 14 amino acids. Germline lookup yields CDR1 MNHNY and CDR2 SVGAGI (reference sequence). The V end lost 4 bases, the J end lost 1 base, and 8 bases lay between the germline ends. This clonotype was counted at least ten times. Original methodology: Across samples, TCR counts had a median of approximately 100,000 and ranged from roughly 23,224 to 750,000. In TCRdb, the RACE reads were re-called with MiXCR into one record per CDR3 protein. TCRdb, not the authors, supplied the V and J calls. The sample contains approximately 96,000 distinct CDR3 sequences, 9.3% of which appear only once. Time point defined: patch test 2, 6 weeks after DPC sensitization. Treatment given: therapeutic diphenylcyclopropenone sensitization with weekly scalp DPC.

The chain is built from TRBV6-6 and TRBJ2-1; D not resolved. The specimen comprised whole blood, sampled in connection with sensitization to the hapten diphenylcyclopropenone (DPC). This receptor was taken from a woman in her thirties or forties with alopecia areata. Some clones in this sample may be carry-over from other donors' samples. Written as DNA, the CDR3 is TGTGCCAGCAGTTTGCAGGATTCCTACAATGAGCAGTTCTTC. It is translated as CASSLQDSYNEQFF.